This T cell receptor beta chain was sequenced during a study of T cell changes during pregnancy in multiple sclerosis. Generated by immunoSEQ multiplex PCR, the TCRdb table keeps only in-frame clones and is missing some. The sample holds some 64,000 clones; about 91% are singletons and the top ten take approximately 1.5%. The V gene's germline CDR1 is SQVTM and CDR2 ANQGSEA. With 8 bases clipped from V and 7 bases from J, the junction kept 17 bases outside the gene matches. The length of the CDR3 is 18 residues. This chain connects TRBV29-1 to TRBJ2-1; TRBD2 matches 16 bases. This material consisted of peripheral blood, taken after pregnancy. The sequence came from a female donor with multiple sclerosis, enrolled in a pregnancy study. CDR3 protein: CSLLGGLAGGPRGNEQFF. The CDR3 nucleotides read TGCAGCCTCCTTGGGGGACTAGCGGGAGGGCCTCGCGGTAATGAGCAGTTCTTC.